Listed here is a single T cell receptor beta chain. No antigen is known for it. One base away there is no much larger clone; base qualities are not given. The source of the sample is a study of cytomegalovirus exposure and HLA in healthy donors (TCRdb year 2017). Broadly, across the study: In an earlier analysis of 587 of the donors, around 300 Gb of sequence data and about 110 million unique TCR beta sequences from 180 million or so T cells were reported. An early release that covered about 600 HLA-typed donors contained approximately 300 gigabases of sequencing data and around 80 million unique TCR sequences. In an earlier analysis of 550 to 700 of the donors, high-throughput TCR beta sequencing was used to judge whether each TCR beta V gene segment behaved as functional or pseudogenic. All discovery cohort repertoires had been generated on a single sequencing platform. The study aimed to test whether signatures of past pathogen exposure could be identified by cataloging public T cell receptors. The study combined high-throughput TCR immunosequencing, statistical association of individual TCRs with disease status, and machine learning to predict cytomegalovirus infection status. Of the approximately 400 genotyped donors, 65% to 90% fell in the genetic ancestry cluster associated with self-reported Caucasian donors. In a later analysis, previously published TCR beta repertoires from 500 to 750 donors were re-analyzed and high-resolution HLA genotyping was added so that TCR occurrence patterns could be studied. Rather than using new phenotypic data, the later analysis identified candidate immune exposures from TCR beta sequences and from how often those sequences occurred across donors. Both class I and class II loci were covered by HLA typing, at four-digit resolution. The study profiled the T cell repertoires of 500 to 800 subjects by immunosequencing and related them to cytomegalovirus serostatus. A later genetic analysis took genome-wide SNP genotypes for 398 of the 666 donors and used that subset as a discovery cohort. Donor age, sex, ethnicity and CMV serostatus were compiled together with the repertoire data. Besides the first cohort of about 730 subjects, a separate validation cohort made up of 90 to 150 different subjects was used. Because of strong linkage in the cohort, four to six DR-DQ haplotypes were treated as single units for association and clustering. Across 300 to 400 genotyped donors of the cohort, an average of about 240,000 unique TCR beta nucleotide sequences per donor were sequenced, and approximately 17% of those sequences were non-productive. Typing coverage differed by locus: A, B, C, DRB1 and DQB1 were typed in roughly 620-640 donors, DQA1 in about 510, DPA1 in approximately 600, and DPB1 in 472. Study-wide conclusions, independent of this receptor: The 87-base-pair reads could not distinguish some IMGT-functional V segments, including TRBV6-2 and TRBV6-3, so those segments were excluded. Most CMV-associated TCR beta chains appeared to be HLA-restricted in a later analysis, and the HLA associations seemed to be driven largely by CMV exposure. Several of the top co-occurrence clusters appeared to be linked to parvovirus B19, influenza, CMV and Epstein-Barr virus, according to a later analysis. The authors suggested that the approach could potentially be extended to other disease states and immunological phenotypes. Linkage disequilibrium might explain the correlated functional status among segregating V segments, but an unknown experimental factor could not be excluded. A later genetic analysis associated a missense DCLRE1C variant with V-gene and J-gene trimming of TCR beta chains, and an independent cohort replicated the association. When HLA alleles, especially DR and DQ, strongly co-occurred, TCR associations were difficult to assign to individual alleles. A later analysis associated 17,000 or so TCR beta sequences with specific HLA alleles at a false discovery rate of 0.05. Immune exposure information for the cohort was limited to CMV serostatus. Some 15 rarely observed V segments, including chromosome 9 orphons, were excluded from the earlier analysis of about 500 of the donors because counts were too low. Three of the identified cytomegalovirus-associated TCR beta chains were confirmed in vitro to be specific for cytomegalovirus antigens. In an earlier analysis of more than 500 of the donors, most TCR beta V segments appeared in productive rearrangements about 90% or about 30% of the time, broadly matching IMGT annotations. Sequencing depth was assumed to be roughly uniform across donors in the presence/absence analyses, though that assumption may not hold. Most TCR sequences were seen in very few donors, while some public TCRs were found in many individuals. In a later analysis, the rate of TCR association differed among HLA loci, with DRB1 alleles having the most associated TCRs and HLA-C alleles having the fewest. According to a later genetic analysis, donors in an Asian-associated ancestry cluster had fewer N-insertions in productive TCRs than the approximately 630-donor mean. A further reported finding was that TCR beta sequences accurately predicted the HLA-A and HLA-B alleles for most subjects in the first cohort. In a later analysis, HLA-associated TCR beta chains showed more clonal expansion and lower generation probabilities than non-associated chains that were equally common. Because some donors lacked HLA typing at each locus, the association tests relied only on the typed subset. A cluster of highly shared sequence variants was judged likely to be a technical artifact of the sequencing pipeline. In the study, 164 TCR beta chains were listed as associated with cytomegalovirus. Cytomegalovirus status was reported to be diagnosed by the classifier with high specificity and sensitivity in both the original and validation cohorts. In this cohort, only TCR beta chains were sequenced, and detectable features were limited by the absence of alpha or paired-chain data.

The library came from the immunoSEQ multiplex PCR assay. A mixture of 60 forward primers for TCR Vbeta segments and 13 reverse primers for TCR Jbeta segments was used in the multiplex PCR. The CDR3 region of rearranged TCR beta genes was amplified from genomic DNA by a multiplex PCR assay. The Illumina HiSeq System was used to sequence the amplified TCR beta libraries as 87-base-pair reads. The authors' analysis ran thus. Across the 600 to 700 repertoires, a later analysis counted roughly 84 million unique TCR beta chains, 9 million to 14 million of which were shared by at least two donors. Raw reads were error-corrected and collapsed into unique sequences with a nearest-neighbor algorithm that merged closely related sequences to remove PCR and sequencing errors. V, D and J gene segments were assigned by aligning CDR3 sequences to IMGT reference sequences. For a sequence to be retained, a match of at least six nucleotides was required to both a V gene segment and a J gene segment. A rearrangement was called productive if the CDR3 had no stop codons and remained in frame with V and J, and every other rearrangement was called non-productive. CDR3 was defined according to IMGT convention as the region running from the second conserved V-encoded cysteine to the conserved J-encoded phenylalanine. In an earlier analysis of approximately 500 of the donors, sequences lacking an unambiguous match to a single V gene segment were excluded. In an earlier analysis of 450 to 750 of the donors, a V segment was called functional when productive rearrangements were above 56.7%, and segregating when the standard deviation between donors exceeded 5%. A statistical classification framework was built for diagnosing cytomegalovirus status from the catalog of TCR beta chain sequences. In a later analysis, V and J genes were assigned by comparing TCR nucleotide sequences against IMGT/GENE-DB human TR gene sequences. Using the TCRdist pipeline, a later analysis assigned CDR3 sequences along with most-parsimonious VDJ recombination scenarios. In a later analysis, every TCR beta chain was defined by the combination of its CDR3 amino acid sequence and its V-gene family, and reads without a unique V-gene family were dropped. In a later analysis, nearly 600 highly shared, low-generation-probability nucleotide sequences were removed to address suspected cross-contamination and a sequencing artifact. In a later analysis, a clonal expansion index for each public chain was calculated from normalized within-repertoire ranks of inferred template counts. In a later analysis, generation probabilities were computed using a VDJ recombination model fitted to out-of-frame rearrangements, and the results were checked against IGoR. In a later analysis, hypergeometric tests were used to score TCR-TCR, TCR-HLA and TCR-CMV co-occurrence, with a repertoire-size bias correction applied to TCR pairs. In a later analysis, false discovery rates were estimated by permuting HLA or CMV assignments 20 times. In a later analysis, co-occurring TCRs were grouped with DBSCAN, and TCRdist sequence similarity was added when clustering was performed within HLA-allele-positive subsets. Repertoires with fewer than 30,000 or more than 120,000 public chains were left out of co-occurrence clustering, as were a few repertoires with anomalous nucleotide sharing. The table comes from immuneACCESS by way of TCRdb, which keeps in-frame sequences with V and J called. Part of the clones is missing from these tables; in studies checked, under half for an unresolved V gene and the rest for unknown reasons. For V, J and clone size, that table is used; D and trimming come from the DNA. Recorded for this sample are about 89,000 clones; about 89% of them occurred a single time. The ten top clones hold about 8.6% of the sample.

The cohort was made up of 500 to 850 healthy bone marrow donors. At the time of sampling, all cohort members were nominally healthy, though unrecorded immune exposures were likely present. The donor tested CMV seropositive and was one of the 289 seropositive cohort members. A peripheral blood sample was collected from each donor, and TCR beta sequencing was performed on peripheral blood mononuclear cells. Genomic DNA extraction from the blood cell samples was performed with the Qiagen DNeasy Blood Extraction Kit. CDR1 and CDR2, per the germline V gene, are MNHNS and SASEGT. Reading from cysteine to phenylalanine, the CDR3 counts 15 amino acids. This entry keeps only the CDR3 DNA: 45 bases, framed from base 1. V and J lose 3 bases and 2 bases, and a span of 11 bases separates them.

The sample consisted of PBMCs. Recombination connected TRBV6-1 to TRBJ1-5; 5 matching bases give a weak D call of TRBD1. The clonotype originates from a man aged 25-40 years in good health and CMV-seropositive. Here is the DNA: TGTGCCAGCAGTGAGGCAGGGATTGGCAATCAGCCCCAGCATTTT. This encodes CASSEAGIGNQPQHF.